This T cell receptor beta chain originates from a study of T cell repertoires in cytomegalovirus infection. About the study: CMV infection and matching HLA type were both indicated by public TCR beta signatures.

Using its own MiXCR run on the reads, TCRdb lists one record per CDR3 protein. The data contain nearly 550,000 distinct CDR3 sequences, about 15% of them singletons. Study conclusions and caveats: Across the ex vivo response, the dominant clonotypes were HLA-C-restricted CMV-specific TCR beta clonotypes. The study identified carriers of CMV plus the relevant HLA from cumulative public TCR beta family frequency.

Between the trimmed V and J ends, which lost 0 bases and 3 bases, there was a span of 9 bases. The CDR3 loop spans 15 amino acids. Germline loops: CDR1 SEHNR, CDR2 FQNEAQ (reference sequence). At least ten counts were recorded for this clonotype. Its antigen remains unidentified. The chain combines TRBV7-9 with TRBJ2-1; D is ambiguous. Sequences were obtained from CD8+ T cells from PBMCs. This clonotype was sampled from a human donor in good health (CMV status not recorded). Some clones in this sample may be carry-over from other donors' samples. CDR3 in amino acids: CASSLAQDYYNEQFF. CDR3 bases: TGTGCCAGCAGCTTAGCCCAAGATTACTACAATGAGCAGTTCTTC. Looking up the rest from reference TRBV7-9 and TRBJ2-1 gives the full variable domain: DTGVSQNPRHKITKRGQNVTFRCDPISEHNRLYWYRQTLGQGPEFLTYFQNEAQLEKSRLLSDRFSAERPKGSFSTLEIQRTEQGDSAMYLCASSLAQDYYNEQFFGPGTRLTVL.